A single sample is the source of the 31 T cell receptor beta chains below, sequenced in a study of blood T cell repertoires in COVID-19. Sequencing used immunoSEQ multiplex PCR; TCRdb keeps in-frame clones, though not all of them. The sample includes 40,000 to 50,000 clones, 87% of them seen just once. The sample comprised peripheral blood. The receptors derive from a human donor in a cohort sampled during active COVID-19.

The chain couples TRBV7-2 to TRBJ1-3, with D perhaps TRBD1 (6 bases). From germline, CDR1 is SGHTA and CDR2 FQGNSA. V shed 5 bases and J shed 2 bases, with 13 bases lying between them. This CDR3 has 15 amino acids. Here the CDR3 DNA reads TGTGCCAGCAGCGCCCCCCAGGGGCCTGGAAACACCATATATTTT. Residues: CASSAPQGPGNTIYF.

The chain's CDR3 is CASSETVGGYEQYF. CDR3 in DNA: TGTGCCAGCAGCGAGACAGTGGGGGGCTACGAGCAGTACTTC. The chain uses TRBV28 and TRBJ2-7; D possibly corresponds to TRBD2 (6 bases). V shed 6 bases and J shed 3 bases, with 15 bases lying between them. The CDR3 is made up of 14 amino acids. Germline assignment: CDR1 MDHEN and CDR2 SYDVKM.

Only one count was recorded for this clone. This sequence joins TRBV3-1 (or the pseudogene TRBV3-2) and TRBJ2-7; 8 bases line up with TRBD2. The germline CDR1 and CDR2 sequences are LGHDT and YNNKEL (reference sequence). V was clipped by 4 bases and J by 4 bases; unmatched bases: 9. The CDR3 totals 15 residues. CDR3 loop: CASSPGASGSYEQYF. CDR3 bases: TGTGCCAGCAGCCCCGGGGCCAGCGGGAGTTACGAGCAGTACTTC.

The rearrangement links TRBV5-6 to TRBJ1-2, with 8 bases matching TRBD1. The CDR3 covers 17 residues. Trimming removed 3 bases from V and 5 bases from J; junction bases left unmatched: 15. The germline V gene has CDR1 SGHDT and CDR2 YYEEEE. CDR3: CASSYPPPTGGRYGYTF. The CDR3 DNA reads TGTGCCAGCAGCTATCCTCCACCTACAGGGGGAAGATATGGCTACACCTTC.

The rearrangement uses TRBV27 and TRBJ1-1, with TRBD1 matching over 8 bases. Germline-derived CDR1 and CDR2 are MNHEY and SMNVEV (reference sequence). V was clipped by 9 bases and J by 7 bases; unmatched bases: 10. The CDR3 extends over 13 amino acids. CDR3 region: CASKTGEGIEAFF. The CDR3 nucleotides are TGTGCCAGTAAGACAGGGGAGGGCATTGAAGCTTTCTTT.

This clone was found a few times. CDR3: CASSPGQSYEQYF. CDR3 in DNA: TGTGCCAGCAGCCCGGGACAGTCCTACGAGCAGTACTTC. V usage is TRBV2 and J usage is TRBJ2-7, with TRBD1 matching 7 bases. Unmatched junction bases numbered 3, after V lost 6 bases and J lost 1 base. Germline-derived CDR1 and CDR2 are SNHLY and FYNNEI. This CDR3 region has 13 residues.

This clone was counted a few times. The chain recombines TRBV28 with TRBJ2-7; a weak D match, TRBD2 (6 bases). V was pared by 5 bases and J by 6 bases, with 23 bases between. Germline assignment: CDR1 MDHEN and CDR2 SYDVKM. The CDR3 is 16 residues long. The CDR3 coding sequence is TGTGCCAGCAGTCCCAAAAGGGGACCTCGGAGGGCCGAGCAGTACTTC. It specifies CASSPKRGPRRAEQYF. Full variable domain (outside the CDR3, taken from reference TRBV28 and TRBJ2-7): DVKVTQSSRYLVKRTGEKVFLECVQDMDHENMFWYRQDPGLGLRLIYFSYDVKMKEKGDIPEGYSVSREKKERFSLILESASTNQTSMYLCASSPKRGPRRAEQYFGPGTRLTVT.

V usage is TRBV10-1 and J usage is TRBJ1-2, with D tentatively TRBD1 (6 bases). The CDR3 totals 13 residues. V lost 2 bases, J lost 4 bases, and 8 bases lay in between. Germline-derived CDR1 and CDR2 are WNHNN and SYGVQD (reference sequence). CDR3 residues: CASSETGTYGYTF. The CDR3 coding sequence is TGCGCCAGCAGTGAGACAGGGACCTATGGCTACACCTTC.

The rearrangement links TRBV2 to TRBJ2-7; possibly TRBD2 for D (5 bases). V was clipped by 3 bases and J by 5 bases, with 11 bases between them. The V gene's germline CDR1 is SNHLY and CDR2 FYNNEI. This CDR3 spans 13 amino acids. CDR3 nucleotides: TGTGCCAGCAGTGAGTCAGCGGCCAACGAGCAGTACTTC. Translated, it gives CASSESAANEQYF.

V gene TRBV2 combines with J gene TRBJ2-2; D is perhaps TRBD1 (6 bases). The germline gives CDR1 SNHLY, CDR2 FYNNEI. The CDR3 covers 18 residues. V was pared by 0 bases and J by 1 base, with 15 bases between. CDR3 DNA sequence: TGTGCCAGCAGTGAAGCCAGGGGCAGAGCCATGAACACCGGGGAGCTGTTTTTT. Protein: CASSEARGRAMNTGELFF.

The chain is built from TRBV2 and TRBJ2-3; 7 bases agree with TRBD1. With 6 bases clipped from V and 0 bases from J, the junction kept 21 bases outside the gene matches. There are 20 residues in the CDR3. Germline loops: CDR1 SNHLY, CDR2 FYNNEI. CDR3 amino acids: CASSKRTGAPSSLSTDTQYF. As DNA, the CDR3 is TGTGCCAGCAGCAAGCGTACAGGGGCCCCTTCTTCTCTTAGCACAGATACGCAGTATTTT.

The genes are TRBV5-8 and TRBJ1-3; a weak D match, TRBD1 (6 bases). Germline V gene lookup returns CDR1 SGHTS and CDR2 YDEGEE. The CDR3 is made up of 16 amino acids. V shed 3 bases and J shed 0 bases, with 13 bases lying between them. The CDR3 loop is CASSSWTDRSGNTIYF. The CDR3 coding sequence is TGTGCCAGCAGCTCCTGGACAGACCGCTCTGGAAACACCATATATTTT.

The CDR3: CAISERLAGVHEQYF. The CDR3 bases are TGTGCCATCAGTGAGCGGCTAGCGGGAGTCCACGAGCAGTACTTC. The V call is TRBV10-3, the J call TRBJ2-7; 10 bases align to TRBD2. The length of the CDR3 is 15 residues. CDR1 and CDR2 (germline): ENHRY, SYGVKD. Trimming removed 2 bases from V and 5 bases from J; junction bases left unmatched: 6.

The chain joins TRBV12-3 or TRBV12-4 to TRBJ1-2; D is unclear. The CDR3 is made up of 13 amino acids. V dropped 3 bases and J dropped 2 bases, with 7 bases sitting between them. In nucleotides, the CDR3 is TGTGCCAGCAGTTTTAAACTGAACTATGGCTACACCTTC. It yields the protein CASSFKLNYGYTF.

The chain employs TRBV2 and TRBJ2-7; 8 positions agree with TRBD1. Germline V CDR1 and CDR2: SNHLY, FYNNEI. With V trimmed by 5 bases and J by 3 bases, 9 bases remained unmatched. The CDR3 loop spans 15 amino acids. Here the CDR3 reads CASSTSGQGYYEQYF. The CDR3 nucleotides are TGTGCCAGCAGTACTTCAGGACAGGGATACTACGAGCAGTACTTC.

CDR3 DNA: TGTGCCAGCAGCTCCCCTCACCCAGGGGGTGGAAACACCATATATTTT. Protein sequence: CASSSPHPGGGNTIYF. This chain joins TRBV7-3 and TRBJ1-3, with 7 bases matching TRBD1. V lost 4 bases and J lost 3; bases outside the gene matches: 9. CDR1 SGHTA and CDR2 FQGTGA come from the germline V gene. The CDR3 contains 16 residues.

V usage is TRBV6-6 and J usage is TRBJ2-5; the match to TRBD2 covers 16 bases. After removal of 5 bases from V and 4 bases from J, the junction contained 10 bases not matched to a gene. This CDR3 is built from 18 residues. Per germline, CDR1 MNHNY and CDR2 SVGAGI (reference sequence). The CDR3, as DNA: TGTGCCAGCAGTCCTACGGGACTAGCGGGAGGGCCGTCAGAGACCCAGTACTTC. Amino acids: CASSPTGLAGGPSETQYF.

The chain links TRBV7-3 to TRBJ1-2; 10 nucleotides agree with TRBD1. Germline CDR1 reads SGHTA; CDR2 reads FQGTGA. The CDR3 is 14 amino acids. V shed 6 bases, J shed 12 bases, and the junction held 13 bases outside the gene matches. DNA of the CDR3: TGTGCCAGCAGTCATCTCGACAGGGGGCCAGGAGACACCTTC. Protein sequence: CASSHLDRGPGDTF.

The chain has TRBV29-1 and TRBJ1-2; 10 positions match TRBD1. Germline V gene lookup returns CDR1 SQVTM and CDR2 ANQGSEA. The CDR3 is made up of 16 amino acids. Trimming cost V 3 bases and J 4 bases; bases outside gene matches: 11. In DNA, the CDR3 is TGCAGCGTTGAGGACGACAGGGGGCGAGTGGGCTATGGCTACACCTTC. It is translated as CSVEDDRGRVGYGYTF.

The chain uses TRBV10-1 and TRBJ2-3; 7 nucleotides align to TRBD2. The germline CDR1 and CDR2 sequences are WNHNN and SYGVQD (reference sequence). Trimming took 3 bases from V and 0 from J; bases not matched to a gene: 3. There are 15 residues in the CDR3. DNA of the CDR3: TGCGCCAGCAGTGATAGCGGGCCTAGCACAGATACGCAGTATTTT. Protein sequence: CASSDSGPSTDTQYF.

V is TRBV6-1 and J is TRBJ2-2; D perhaps matches TRBD1 (5 bases). The CDR3 length is 15 residues. Per the germline V gene, CDR1 is MNHNS and CDR2 is SASEGT. The ends were cut back, 3 bases at V and 6 bases at J, with 14 bases in the middle. The DNA for the CDR3 is TGTGCCAGCAGTGACCTCAGGGTGTGGGCCGGGGAGCTGTTTTTT. Amino acids: CASSDLRVWAGELFF.

This chain uses TRBV5-1 with TRBJ2-7; 11 nucleotides agree with TRBD2. V lost 5 bases, J lost 5 bases, and 6 bases stayed unmatched. Germline CDR1 and CDR2: SGHRS and YFSETQ. The CDR3 is 14 residues long. In DNA form, the CDR3 reads TGCGCCAGCAGTACGACTAGCGGGAACCACGAGCAGTACTTC. It encodes CASSTTSGNHEQYF.

A single count supports this clone. The J gene is TRBJ1-4, the V gene TRBV7-9, with D perhaps matching TRBD1 (6 bases). CDR3 length equals 16 residues. V was cut by 4 bases and J by 0 bases, with 12 bases left in between. Germline V CDR1 and CDR2: SEHNR, FQNEAQ (reference sequence). In DNA form, the CDR3 reads TGTGCCAGCAGCTCAAACCGACAGGCAACTAATGAAAAACTGTTTTTT. Protein product: CASSSNRQATNEKLFF.

The gene calls are TRBV11-2 and TRBJ2-7; 10 bases line up with TRBD2. Germline V gene sequence: CDR1 SGHAT, CDR2 FQNNGV. V was clipped by 5 bases and J by 6 bases; unmatched bases: 10. CDR3 length equals 15 residues. CDR3 in amino acids: CASSRGASGSFEQYF. As DNA, the CDR3 is TGTGCCAGCAGCCGTGGAGCTAGCGGGAGTTTCGAGCAGTACTTC.

The chain recombines TRBV4-1 with TRBJ2-2; TRBD1 agrees at 10 bases. Germline CDR1 reads MGHRA; CDR2 reads YSYEKL. The ends lost 4 bases at V and 1 base at J; junction bases unmatched: 6. The CDR3 contains 17 residues. This chain's CDR3 is CASSRQTGGENTGELFF. The CDR3 coding sequence is TGCGCCAGCAGCCGCCAGACAGGGGGCGAGAACACCGGGGAGCTGTTTTTT.

V gene TRBV7-3 combines with J gene TRBJ2-5; D is possibly TRBD1 (5 bases). The CDR3 runs 14 residues. V was cut by 10 bases and J by 3 bases, with 18 bases left in between. Germline CDR1 is SGHTA and CDR2 is FQGTGA. The CDR3 reads CATIWAEGEETQYF. In DNA form, the CDR3 reads TGTGCCACCATCTGGGCTGAAGGGGAAGAGACCCAGTACTTC. Full variable domain (missing parts from reference TRBV7-3 and TRBJ2-5): GAGVSQTPSNKVTEKGKYVELRCDPISGHTALYWYRQSLGQGPEFLIYFQGTGAADDSGLPNDRFFAVRPEGSVSTLKIQRTERGDSAVYLCATIWAEGEETQYFGPGTRLLVL.

In DNA, the CDR3 is TGTGCCAGCAGCCCCTGGACAGTCGGGGTCGCGAACACTGAAGCTTTCTTT. Residues: CASSPWTVGVANTEAFF. The chain carries TRBV14 and TRBJ1-1; a possible D gene is TRBD1 (6 bases). The V end was cut by 4 bases, the J end by 1 base, with 19 bases between. The CDR3 is 17 amino acids. Germline V lookup: CDR1 SGHDN, CDR2 FVKESK.

This clone has a handful of counts. This rearrangement joins TRBV7-9 to TRBJ2-3, with TRBD1 as a possible D gene (5 bases). Deletions cut 6 bases from V and 0 bases from J, with 7 bases between. The CDR3 is 13 residues long. Per the germline V gene, CDR1 is SEHNR and CDR2 is FQNEAQ (reference sequence). The CDR3 bases are TGTGCCAGCAGTAAGGGGAGCACAGATACGCAGTATTTT. Translated: CASSKGSTDTQYF. Variable domain in full (rest from reference TRBV7-9 and TRBJ2-3): DTGVSQNPRHKITKRGQNVTFRCDPISEHNRLYWYRQTLGQGPEFLTYFQNEAQLEKSRLLSDRFSAERPKGSFSTLEIQRTEQGDSAMYLCASSKGSTDTQYFGPGTRLTVL.

This chain uses TRBV25-1 with TRBJ2-7, with D unclear. The better agreement between TRBJ2-4 and the DNA end casts doubt on the J call. Germline V gene lookup returns CDR1 MGHDK and CDR2 SYGVNS. This CDR3 region has 10 residues. The CDR3 loop is CASSADIQYF. CDR3 nucleotides: TGTGCCAGCAGTGCGGACATTCAGTACTTC.

The V and J genes are TRBV7-2 and TRBJ2-7, with D perhaps matching TRBD2 (7 bases). V was clipped by 3 bases and J by 1 base, with 13 bases between them. This CDR3 has 15 amino acids. The germline CDR1 and CDR2 sequences are SGHTA and FQGNSA. In DNA, the CDR3 is TGTGCCAGCAGCTTGGGAGGGACACTATCCTACGAGCAGTACTTC. Amino acids: CASSLGGTLSYEQYF. The whole variable domain, filled in from reference TRBV7-2 and TRBJ2-7, reads GAGVSQSPSNKVTEKGKDVELRCDPISGHTALYWYRQSLGQGLEFLIYFQGNSAPDKSGLPSDRFSAERTGGSVSTLTIQRTQQEDSAVYLCASSLGGTLSYEQYFGPGTRLTVT.

This chain uses TRBV5-4 with TRBJ2-7, with unresolved D. V lost 1 base and J lost 4, with 12 bases in between. The CDR3 spans 14 residues. Germline CDR1 is SGHNT and CDR2 is YYREEE (reference sequence). CDR3 coding DNA: TGTGCCAGCAGCTTGACAGAGTTGAGTTACGAGCAGTACTTC. Translating gives CASSLTELSYEQYF. Full variable domain (outside the CDR3, taken from reference TRBV5-4 and TRBJ2-7): ETGVTQSPTHLIKTRGQQVTLRCSSQSGHNTVSWYQQALGQGPQFIFQYYREEENGRGNFPPRFSGLQFPNYSSELNVNALELDDSALYLCASSLTELSYEQYFGPGTRLTVT.